This passage covers 27 T cell receptor beta chains from one sample sequenced in a study of T cells in Graves' hyperthyroidism and ophthalmopathy (dated by TCRdb to between 2019 and 2020). Receptor amplification or capture employed multiplex PCR. Sequencer: Illumina HiSeq 2000. The TCR beta CDR3 regions were amplified from RNA transcripts. The TCR CDR3 was subjected to a first round of RT-PCR using the HTBI primer set and the Qiagen OneStep RT-PCR kit. TCRdb passed the public sequencing reads through fastp at Q25 and MiXCR, retaining productive beta sequences. All rows with the same CDR3 protein become a single entry with the most common DNA and genes. Here the sample has around 760,000 distinct CDR3 sequences; 35% occur a single time. Of the sample, about a third is held by the ten largest clones. Sequenced sample: blood. These receptors all come from a woman in her 40s with Graves' hyperthyroidism.

This clonotype appeared a few times. This chain links TRBV5-1 with TRBJ1-1; perhaps TRBD1 as D (5 bases). The CDR3 runs 16 residues. V dropped 6 bases and J dropped 2 bases, with 20 bases sitting between them. CDR1 SGHRS and CDR2 YFSETQ come from the germline V gene. In nucleotides, the CDR3 is TGCGCCAGCAAGGTTGATGAGGGGAGGTCAAACACTGAAGCTTTCTTT. Encoded protein: CASKVDEGRSNTEAFF.

This clonotype was observed many times. The CDR3 loop reads CASSLRAEAFF. The DNA for the CDR3 is TGTGCCAGCAGCTTAAGGGCAGAAGCTTTCTTT. This sequence joins TRBV7-2 and TRBJ1-1; D gene uncertain. Deletions cut 2 bases from V and 8 bases from J, with 6 bases between. The germline V gene has CDR1 SGHTA and CDR2 FQGNSA. The CDR3 loop spans 11 amino acids. The complete variable domain, with remaining parts taken from reference TRBV7-2 and TRBJ1-1, reads GAGVSQSPSNKVTEKGKDVELRCDPISGHTALYWYRQSLGQGLEFLIYFQGNSAPDKSGLPSDRFSAERTGGSVSTLTIQRTQQEDSAVYLCASSLRAEAFFGQGTRLTVV.

The rearrangement joins TRBV20-1 to TRBJ2-7, with D perhaps matching TRBD2 (6 bases). Per the germline V gene, CDR1 is DFQATT and CDR2 is SNEGSKA (reference sequence). The V end lost 1 base, the J end lost 6 bases, and 16 bases lay between the germline ends. The CDR3 contains 14 residues. CDR3 DNA sequence: TGCAGTGCTAGAGTTGGGAGCCAGGAGGGCGAGCAGTACTTC. It codes for CSARVGSQEGEQYF.

The chain is built from TRBV29-1 and TRBJ1-2; TRBD1 might be the D (6 bases). V was cut by 6 bases and J by 5 bases, with 13 bases left in between. Germline V gives CDR1 SQVTM, CDR2 ANQGSEA. This CDR3 has 12 amino acids. The CDR3 DNA is TGCAGCGTCCAAGGACAGATTTATGGCTACACCTTC. It is translated as CSVQGQIYGYTF.

This clonotype has at least ten counts. The junction departs from germline at one end; a sequencing error may be responsible. The chain recombines TRBV10-2 with TRBJ1-1; the D is unclear. Germline CDR1 WSHSY, CDR2 SAAADI. The CDR3 is made up of 13 amino acids. The CDR3 DNA is TGTGCCAGCAGTTACCGGGCCGACACTGAAGCTTTCTTT. This codes for CASSYRADTEAFF.

This rearrangement joins TRBV4-3 to TRBJ2-7; 10 positions match TRBD2. Near its end, the DNA agrees better with TRBJ2-1, so the J call may be wrong. Germline V gives CDR1 LGHNA, CDR2 YSLEER. There are 14 residues in the CDR3. The CDR3 DNA is TGCGCCAGCAGCCACAGCGGGGGGGCAAGTGAGCAGTTCTTC. Its translation: CASSHSGGASEQFF.

This sequence joins TRBV6-6 and TRBJ1-2; D gene ambiguous. The CDR3 is made up of 16 amino acids. Germline assignment: CDR1 MNHNY and CDR2 SVGAGI (reference sequence). Trimming shortened V by 0 bases and J by 0 bases, and 11 bases separated the two germline ends. In DNA form, the CDR3 reads TGTGCCAGCAGTTACTCGATTGGCTTTACTAACTATGGCTACACCTTC. It is translated as CASSYSIGFTNYGYTF.

The chain recombines TRBV20-1 with TRBJ1-2, with 11 bases matching TRBD1. The germline V gene encodes CDR1 DFQATT and CDR2 SNEGSKA (reference sequence). The CDR3 is 16 residues long. J lost 2 bases, V lost 5 bases, and 10 bases had no gene match. The CDR3 is CSASDQGQGGNYGYTF. In nucleotides, the CDR3 is TGCAGTGCTTCCGACCAGGGACAGGGGGGGAACTATGGCTACACCTTC.

This clonotype came up a few times. The chain recombines TRBV6-5 with TRBJ1-1; D remains ambiguous. The CDR3 totals 14 residues. Germline V lookup: CDR1 MNHEY, CDR2 SVGAGI. V was clipped by 8 bases and J by 8 bases, with 21 bases between them. CDR3 sequence reads: CASSPSTGRSEAFF. The CDR3 DNA sequence: TGTGCCAGCTCACCATCCACGGGGAGATCCGAAGCTTTCTTT.

The rearrangement joins TRBV5-5 to TRBJ1-1; 9 nucleotides align to TRBD1. V was clipped by 5 bases and J by 5 bases; unmatched bases: 19. The length of the CDR3 is 18 residues. Germline V gene lookup returns CDR1 SGHKS and CDR2 YYEKEE (reference sequence). The CDR3 nucleotides read TGTGCCAGCAGGTGGGGACAGGGAAATTTAGGTCGTAGGACTGAAGCTTTCTTT. It encodes CASRWGQGNLGRRTEAFF.

The chain carries TRBV28 and TRBJ1-1; no firm D call. V was clipped by 8 bases and J by 2 bases, with 9 bases between them. Looked up from germline, CDR1 is MDHEN and CDR2 is SYDVKM. The CDR3 runs to 12 residues. DNA of the CDR3: TGTGCCAGCTGGGGTTCAAACACTGAAGCTTTCTTT. It encodes CASWGSNTEAFF.

This chain links TRBV7-8 with TRBJ1-2; D is possibly TRBD1 (5 bases). Deletions cut 5 bases from V and 2 bases from J, with 15 bases between. The CDR3 consists of 15 residues. Germline lookup yields CDR1 SGHVS and CDR2 FQNEAQ. CDR3 nucleotide sequence: TGTGCCAGCAGCCAAGAAAGACAGAGAAACTATGGCTACACCTTC. It is translated as CASSQERQRNYGYTF.

CDR3 sequence (DNA): TGTGCCAGCAGTGAAGTAGTAAGGTGGAGCGAGCAGTACTTC. It is translated as CASSEVVRWSEQYF. V usage is TRBV6-5 and J usage is TRBJ2-7; D is uncertain. This CDR3 spans 14 amino acids. The V end lost 5 bases, the J end lost 6 bases, and 17 bases lay between the germline ends. CDR1 is MNHEY and CDR2 is SVGAGI in the germline V gene.

This clonotype appeared a few times. The chain is built from TRBV11-2 and TRBJ1-4; 10 nucleotides line up with TRBD1. J lost 7 bases, V lost 4 bases, and 12 bases had no gene match. The length of the CDR3 is 17 residues. CDR1 is SGHAT, CDR2 FQNNGV, per germline. The CDR3 DNA is TGTGCCAGCAGCTCGCTGACAGGGGGCACCTCTCCTGAAAAACTGTTTTTT. Protein: CASSSLTGGTSPEKLFF.

Concerning this clonotype itself: One base away lies a much larger clone, so this may be a sequencing read error. The chain carries TRBV7-2 and TRBJ1-1, with a possible D match to TRBD1 (6 bases). The CDR3 runs to 12 residues. Germline V CDR1 and CDR2: SGHTA, FQGNSA. CDR3 amino acids: CAGSLGGAEAFF. CDR3 coding DNA: TGTGCCGGCAGCTTAGGGGGAGCTGAAGCTTTCTTT.

This clonotype came up many times. CDR3 nucleotides: TGTGCCAGCAGCTTGTGGGGGGTAGAAAAACTGTTTTTT. The encoded protein is CASSLWGVEKLFF. The gene calls are TRBV5-6 and TRBJ1-4; tentative D call: TRBD1 (5 bases). The CDR3 is 13 residues long. V dropped 1 base and J dropped 8 bases, with 9 bases sitting between them. Germline lookup yields CDR1 SGHDT and CDR2 YYEEEE.

The sample holds a few counts of this clonotype. The chain has TRBV7-9 and TRBJ1-1, with 7 positions matching TRBD1. Trimming took 0 bases from V and 3 from J; bases not matched to a gene: 4. The CDR3 has 15 residues. Germline-derived CDR1 and CDR2 are SEHNR and FQNEAQ (reference sequence). CDR3 in DNA: TGTGCCAGCAGCTTAGCAGGGGGCGGTTACACTGAAGCTTTCTTT. This codes for CASSLAGGGYTEAFF.

Of note for this clonotype: The conserved phenylalanine or tryptophan is not found at the CDR3 terminus, so this likely reflects a read error. The limits of the CDR3 on the DNA are not certain, so only TCRdb's listed CDR3 is given. The rearrangement joins TRBV7-2 to TRBJ2-5. The CDR3 extends over 12 residues, inclusive of both ends. Germline V gene lookup returns CDR1 SGHTA and CDR2 FQGNSA. CDR3 region: CASSPNGETHYL.

This sequence joins TRBV5-1 and TRBJ2-2; possibly TRBD1 or TRBD2 for D (6 bases each). The CDR3 totals 13 residues. Germline V gene sequence: CDR1 SGHRS, CDR2 YFSETQ. Deletions cut 2 bases from V and 7 bases from J, with 9 bases between. The CDR3 here is CASSFGGLGELFF. The CDR3, as DNA: TGCGCCAGCAGCTTCGGGGGCCTCGGGGAGCTGTTTTTT. Looking up the rest from reference TRBV5-1 and TRBJ2-2 gives the full variable domain: KAGVTQTPRYLIKTRGQQVTLSCSPISGHRSVSWYQQTPGQGLQFLFEYFSETQRNKGNFPGRFSGRQFSNSRSEMNVSTLELGDSALYLCASSFGGLGELFFGEGSRLTVL.

This clonotype was seen a handful of times. This sequence joins TRBV29-1 and TRBJ1-1; D call uncertain. CDR3 size: 13 residues. The ends were cut back, 3 bases at V and 4 bases at J, with 12 bases in the middle. Germline CDR1 SQVTM, CDR2 ANQGSEA. The CDR3 DNA is TGCAGCGTTGACGACGGGGTGCTCACTGAAGCTTTCTTT. Its protein is CSVDDGVLTEAFF.

This clonotype came up a few times. The V gene is TRBV7-2, the J gene TRBJ1-2; 7 nucleotides match TRBD1. The V gene end was trimmed by 7 bases and the J gene end by 1 base; junction bases not matched to a gene: 18. The germline V gene has CDR1 SGHTA and CDR2 FQGNSA. This CDR3 comprises 18 residues. The CDR3 coding sequence is TGTGCCAGCACCGTACTCGACCGGGGAACAGGGGTTAACTATGGCTACACCTTC. This encodes CASTVLDRGTGVNYGYTF. The entire variable domain, with the rest obtained from reference TRBV7-2 and TRBJ1-2, is as follows: GAGVSQSPSNKVTEKGKDVELRCDPISGHTALYWYRQSLGQGLEFLIYFQGNSAPDKSGLPSDRFSAERTGGSVSTLTIQRTQQEDSAVYLCASTVLDRGTGVNYGYTFGSGTRLTVV.

This clonotype came up many times. V gene TRBV19 combines with J gene TRBJ2-5, with TRBD1 matching over 10 bases. The V and J ends lost 6 bases and 5 bases, in that order; junction bases with no gene match: 6. Germline lookup yields CDR1 LNHDA and CDR2 SQIVND (reference sequence). The CDR3 sequence is 14 residues long. The CDR3 DNA sequence: TGTGCCAGTAGAGGACAGGGGGGAGGGGAGACCCAGTACTTC. This sequence encodes CASRGQGGGETQYF.

This clonotype was counted between two and nine times. The gene calls are TRBV7-2 and TRBJ2-7; 8 nucleotides line up with TRBD2. Germline CDR1 is SGHTA and CDR2 is FQGNSA. Trimming took 6 bases from V and 3 from J; bases not matched to a gene: 28. The CDR3 covers 21 residues. CDR3 in amino acids: CASSPRPAYGGRRRVGYEQYF. The CDR3 nucleotides are TGTGCCAGCAGTCCACGCCCGGCGTACGGCGGGAGGCGCCGAGTAGGCTACGAGCAGTACTTC.

This clonotype turned up a few times. The chain has TRBV12-3 or TRBV12-4 and TRBJ1-5; D gene uncertain. Trimming left V 0 bases short and J 7 bases short, with 7 bases between. The CDR3 consists of 13 residues. This CDR3 reads CASSLAREQPQHF. The CDR3 coding sequence is TGTGCCAGCAGTTTAGCGCGGGAGCAGCCCCAGCATTTT.

The rearrangement uses TRBV12-3 or TRBV12-4 and TRBJ2-2, with 12 bases fitting TRBD2. Trimming removed 5 bases from V and 7 bases from J; junction bases left unmatched: 14. The CDR3 covers 18 residues. In DNA, the CDR3 is TGTGCCAGCAGTACCACAGGACTAGCGGGGACCCTAAGCGGGGAGCTGTTTTTT. Translating it yields CASSTTGLAGTLSGELFF.

This clonotype was seen ten or more times. The chain employs TRBV7-9 and TRBJ2-5; 9 positions match TRBD2. After removal of 6 bases from V and 2 bases from J, the junction contained 4 bases not matched to a gene. In germline, CDR1 is SEHNR, CDR2 FQNEAQ (reference sequence). The CDR3 contains 14 residues. The DNA for the CDR3 is TGTGCCAGCAGTTGGACTAGCGTTCAAGAGACCCAGTACTTC. As protein: CASSWTSVQETQYF.

This chain connects TRBV9 to TRBJ2-7; no reliable D call. This CDR3 contains 17 residues. Germline loops: CDR1 SGDLS, CDR2 YYNGEE. V was cut by 0 bases and J by 1 base, with 17 bases left in between. The CDR3 reads CASSVGEIPVLSYEQYF. The CDR3 DNA is TGTGCCAGCAGCGTAGGTGAAATACCCGTCTTGTCCTACGAGCAGTACTTC.